These T cell receptor beta chains were read from a single sample in a study of vaccination effects on CD4 cells after COVID-19. These receptors have no identified antigens. TCRdb's copy holds only in-frame clones and misses some; the assay was immunoSEQ multiplex PCR. The repertoire holds roughly 31,000 clones, with 70% as singletons. The sample here was CD4+ T cells from PBMCs cultured without peptide, taken before COVID-19 vaccination. These receptors were obtained from a human donor who received a COVID-19 vaccine. The CDR3 runs from the conserved cysteine through the conserved F or W. A D gene is named only where the DNA matches it firmly. Expanded clones are given a class, and other clones once, few, many or no size at all.

d_gene: .; j_gene: TRBJ2-7; abundance: few; v_gene: TRBV5-1; CDR3nt: TGCGCCAGCAGCTTGGACTACGAGCAGTACTTC; CDR3aa: CASSLDYEQYF
d_gene: TRBD1; j_gene: TRBJ1-3; abundance: .; v_gene: TRBV6-5; CDR3nt: TGTGCCAGCAGTTCGGGACAGGCTGGAAACACCATATATTTT; CDR3aa: CASSSGQAGNTIYF
d_gene: .; j_gene: TRBJ1-1; abundance: .; v_gene: TRBV6-2/TRBV6-3; CDR3nt: TGTGCCAGCAGTTGGGGGGGCACTGAAGCTTTCTTT; CDR3aa: CASSWGGTEAFF
d_gene: .; j_gene: TRBJ2-1; abundance: .; v_gene: TRBV19; CDR3nt: TGTGCCAGTATAGCCGGGCCATCCTACAATGAGCAGTTCTTC; CDR3aa: CASIAGPSYNEQFF
d_gene: .; j_gene: TRBJ1-4; abundance: .; v_gene: TRBV5-1; CDR3nt: TGCGCCACCACCTCCGGGACCTCCCTCGGGGAAAAACTGTTTTTT; CDR3aa: CATTSGTSLGEKLFF
d_gene: .; j_gene: TRBJ2-3; abundance: once; v_gene: TRBV6-5; CDR3nt: TGTGCCAGCTGGACGAACCCTTTAGCAGATACGCAGTATTTT; CDR3aa: CASWTNPLADTQYF
d_gene: TRBD1; j_gene: TRBJ1-5; abundance: .; v_gene: TRBV4-1; CDR3nt: TGCGCCAGCAGCCCTCTCGACAGGGAAGGGAATCAGCCCCAGCATTTT; CDR3aa: CASSPLDREGNQPQHF
d_gene: TRBD2; j_gene: TRBJ2-1; abundance: few; v_gene: TRBV11-3; CDR3nt: TGTGCCAGCAGCTTAGATCAGGGCGGGAGCTTCCCCGGTGAGCAGTTCTTC; CDR3aa: CASSLDQGGSFPGEQFF
d_gene: .; j_gene: TRBJ2-1; abundance: .; v_gene: TRBV6-5; CDR3nt: TGTGCCAGCAGCAGCAGCTCCTACAATGAGCAGTTCTTC; CDR3aa: CASSSSSYNEQFF
d_gene: .; j_gene: TRBJ1-1; abundance: .; v_gene: TRBV6-1; CDR3nt: TGTGCCAGCAGTGAAGATGGGGGCAGAGCTTTCTTT; CDR3aa: CASSEDGGRAFF
d_gene: .; j_gene: TRBJ1-1; abundance: once; v_gene: TRBV7-8; CDR3nt: TGTGCCAGCAGCTTAGCGTCAAGTTTGAACACTGAAGCTTTCTTT; CDR3aa: CASSLASSLNTEAFF
d_gene: TRBD1; j_gene: TRBJ2-2; abundance: few; v_gene: TRBV7-9; CDR3nt: TGTGCCAGCAGTTCAAGACGGACAGGGGACAGCGGGGAGCTGTTTTTT; CDR3aa: CASSSRRTGDSGELFF
d_gene: .; j_gene: TRBJ1-2; abundance: few; v_gene: TRBV5-1; CDR3nt: TGCGCCAGCAGCTTGGTGGCGGGGCTCGGCTATGGCTACACCTTC; CDR3aa: CASSLVAGLGYGYTF
d_gene: .; j_gene: TRBJ2-2; abundance: .; v_gene: TRBV2; CDR3nt: TGTGCCAGCAGTGGCTGGTTGAACACCGGGGAGCTGTTTTTT; CDR3aa: CASSGWLNTGELFF
d_gene: .; j_gene: TRBJ1-5; abundance: .; v_gene: TRBV2; CDR3nt: TGTGCCAGCAGGGACTACAGAAATCAGCCCCAGCATTTT; CDR3aa: CASRDYRNQPQHF
d_gene: .; j_gene: TRBJ2-7; abundance: .; v_gene: TRBV6-5; CDR3nt: TGTGCCAGCAGCCAACCGGGACGGAACTACGAGCAGTACTTC; CDR3aa: CASSQPGRNYEQYF
d_gene: TRBD1; j_gene: TRBJ2-3; abundance: .; v_gene: TRBV18; CDR3nt: TGTGCCAGCTCGCAATTAGGCGGGACAGGGGGCCCAGATACGCAGTATTTT; CDR3aa: CASSQLGGTGGPDTQYF
d_gene: .; j_gene: TRBJ1-1; abundance: .; v_gene: TRBV28; CDR3nt: TGTGCCAGCATTGGACAAGTGGACACTGAAGCTTTCTTT; CDR3aa: CASIGQVDTEAFF
d_gene: TRBD2; j_gene: TRBJ2-3; abundance: .; v_gene: TRBV11-2; CDR3nt: TGTGCCAGCAGCTTAGCAGGCGGGGGGGCCATAGGAGATACGCAGTATTTT; CDR3aa: CASSLAGGGAIGDTQYF
d_gene: .; j_gene: TRBJ1-1; abundance: .; v_gene: TRBV29-1; CDR3nt: TGCAGCGCCCGGAACACTGAAGCTTTCTTT; CDR3aa: CSARNTEAFF
d_gene: TRBD2; j_gene: TRBJ2-7; abundance: .; v_gene: TRBV5-1; CDR3nt: TGCGCCAGCAGCTTGTACCCAGCGGGAGGGAACGAGCAGTACTTC; CDR3aa: CASSLYPAGGNEQYF
d_gene: .; j_gene: TRBJ1-2; abundance: .; v_gene: TRBV6-5; CDR3nt: TGTGCCAGCAGGACGGGGACGTCACCTAATGGCTACACCTTC; CDR3aa: CASRTGTSPNGYTF
d_gene: .; j_gene: TRBJ2-1; abundance: .; v_gene: TRBV12-5; CDR3nt: TGTGCTAGTGGTCGGACCCGCTCCTACAATGAGCAGTTCTTC; CDR3aa: CASGRTRSYNEQFF
d_gene: TRBD1; j_gene: TRBJ2-7; abundance: once; v_gene: TRBV20-1; CDR3nt: TGCAGTGCATTACAGGGGAACGAGCAGTACTTC; CDR3aa: CSALQGNEQYF
d_gene: TRBD1; j_gene: TRBJ1-1; abundance: .; v_gene: TRBV5-1; CDR3nt: TGCGCCAGCAGCTTGGAGGCAGGGGGCACTGAAGCTTTCTTT; CDR3aa: CASSLEAGGTEAFF
d_gene: TRBD2; j_gene: TRBJ2-3; abundance: .; v_gene: TRBV9; CDR3nt: TGTGCCAGCAGCGTTTACGCCAGCGGGGGTTCAGATACGCAGTATTTT; CDR3aa: CASSVYASGGSDTQYF
d_gene: .; j_gene: TRBJ1-1; abundance: few; v_gene: TRBV20-1; CDR3nt: TGCAGTGCTATGGTCAGGACGGCTTTCTTT; CDR3aa: CSAMVRTAFF